The 10 T cell receptor beta chains below were found in one sample sequenced in a study of blood T cell repertoires in COVID-19. Sequencing was performed with immunoSEQ multiplex PCR; in TCRdb, only in-frame clones are kept and a portion is missing. The table records 250,000 or so clones, about 90% of them present only once. The material sequenced was PBMCs or T cells enriched from blood (not recorded which). The receptor source for this set is a middle-aged man who had been exposed to COVID-19.

The chain links TRBV5-1 to TRBJ2-2; 9 nucleotides line up with TRBD2. This CDR3 spans 16 amino acids. V was clipped by 4 bases and J by 0 bases; unmatched bases: 4. CDR1 and CDR2 (germline): SGHRS, YFSETQ. The CDR3 loop reads CASSGSGSANTGELFF. In nucleotides, the CDR3 is TGCGCCAGCAGCGGTAGCGGGAGCGCGAACACCGGGGAGCTGTTTTTT.

The chain links TRBV7-2 to TRBJ1-2, with a possible D match to TRBD1 (5 bases). From germline, CDR1 is SGHTA and CDR2 FQGNSA. This CDR3 is built from 14 residues. Trimming removed 5 bases at V and 4 bases at J, with 14 bases between. This chain's CDR3 is CASSPRGGPYGYTF. CDR3 in DNA: TGTGCCAGCAGCCCCCGGGGGGGTCCCTATGGCTACACCTTC.

CDR3 nucleotide sequence: TGTGCCAGCTCACCGACTACTTCCTCTGGAAACACCATATATTTT. Translation: CASSPTTSSGNTIYF. The chain employs TRBV18 and TRBJ1-3; no definite D call. V was shortened by 3 bases and J by 0 bases, with 9 bases between the two germline ends. The CDR3 is made up of 15 amino acids. The germline gives CDR1 KGHSH, CDR2 LQKENI.

This chain links TRBV28 with TRBJ1-2; 9 bases agree with TRBD1. Germline V gene lookup returns CDR1 MDHEN and CDR2 SYDVKM. CDR3 size: 14 residues. The J segment lost 7 bases and the V segment lost 5 bases, leaving 8 bases of the junction unmatched. CDR3 region: CASSNTDRGGGYTF. CDR3 DNA sequence: TGTGCCAGCAGTAATACGGACAGGGGTGGTGGCTACACCTTC.

The gene calls are TRBV10-2 and TRBJ2-7; TRBD2 is a possible D gene (7 bases). This CDR3 contains 14 residues. Trimming left V 8 bases short and J 6 bases short, with 20 bases between. Germline V lookup: CDR1 WSHSY, CDR2 SAAADI. This chain's CDR3 is CASGGLAEAGEQYV. In DNA form, the CDR3 reads TGCGCCAGCGGGGGGCTAGCGGAGGCGGGCGAGCAGTACGTC.

This chain connects TRBV7-6 to TRBJ2-5; the match to TRBD1 covers 10 bases. The CDR3 totals 15 residues. From germline, CDR1 is SGHVS and CDR2 FNYEAQ. V gave up 5 bases and J gave up 1 base; unmatched junction bases: 4. This CDR3 is CASSRGQGVQETQYF. The CDR3 DNA is TGTGCCAGCAGCCGAGGACAGGGGGTCCAAGAGACCCAGTACTTC.

The genes are TRBV19 and TRBJ1-1, with TRBD1 as a possible D gene (5 bases). CDR3 size: 15 residues. Germline V gene data show CDR1 as LNHDA and CDR2 as SQIVND (reference sequence). Trimming removed 0 bases from V and 7 bases from J, with 15 bases in between. CDR3 protein: CASSIDLEGQGEAFF. CDR3 coding DNA: TGTGCCAGTAGTATAGATCTGGAAGGGCAGGGTGAAGCTTTCTTT.

The genes are TRBV19 and TRBJ1-5; 9 bases match TRBD1. In germline, CDR1 is LNHDA, CDR2 SQIVND (reference sequence). The CDR3 length is 14 residues. J gave up 4 bases and V 6 bases, and 4 bases lay outside the gene matches. The CDR3 sequence is CASSGQGRNQPQHF. In DNA form, the CDR3 reads TGTGCCAGTAGCGGACAGGGGCGGAATCAGCCCCAGCATTTT.

J is TRBJ1-1 and V is TRBV5-1, with TRBD1 matching over 9 bases. The CDR3 loop spans 14 amino acids. Germline values: CDR1 SGHRS, CDR2 YFSETQ. V lost 4 bases and J lost 4; bases outside the gene matches: 5. This CDR3 reads CASSGWTGVTEAFF. CDR3 nucleotides: TGCGCCAGCAGCGGATGGACAGGGGTCACTGAAGCTTTCTTT.

The chain has TRBV7-9 and TRBJ1-2; 11 bases are shared with TRBD1. Germline V gene lookup returns CDR1 SEHNR and CDR2 FQNEAQ (reference sequence). Trimming removed 5 bases from V and 4 bases from J; junction bases left unmatched: 9. The CDR3 totals 16 residues. The CDR3 DNA follows: TGTGCCAGCAGCATGAAGGACAGGGGGCCTGTCTATGGCTACACCTTC. Its translation is CASSMKDRGPVYGYTF.